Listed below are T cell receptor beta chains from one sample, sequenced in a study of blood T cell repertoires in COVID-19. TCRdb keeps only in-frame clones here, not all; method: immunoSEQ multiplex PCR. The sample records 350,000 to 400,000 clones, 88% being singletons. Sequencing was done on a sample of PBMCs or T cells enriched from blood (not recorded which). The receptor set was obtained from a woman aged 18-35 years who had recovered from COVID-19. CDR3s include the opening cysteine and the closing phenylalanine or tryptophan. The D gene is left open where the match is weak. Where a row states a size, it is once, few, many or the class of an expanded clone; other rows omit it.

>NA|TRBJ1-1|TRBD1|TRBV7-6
TGTGCCAGCAGAGACAGGGGGAACACTGAAGCTTTCTTT
CASRDRGNTEAFF
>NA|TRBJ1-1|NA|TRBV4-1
TGCGCCAGCAGCCAAGACAGAATGAACACTGAAGCTTTCTTT
CASSQDRMNTEAFF
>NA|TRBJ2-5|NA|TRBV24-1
TGTGCCACCAGTGGTCGGGACACGGGTGGGACCCAGTACTTC
CATSGRDTGGTQYF
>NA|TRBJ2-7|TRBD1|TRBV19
TGTGCCAGTAGTATTCGGACAGGGGGCGGTGACGAGCAGTACTTC
CASSIRTGGGDEQYF
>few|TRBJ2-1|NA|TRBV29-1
TGCAGCGTTGTGGGCAGAGACAATGAGCAGTTCTTC
CSVVGRDNEQFF
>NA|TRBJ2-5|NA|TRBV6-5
TGTGCCAGCAGTTTAAATCAGGGCGAGTGGGAGACCCAGTACTTC
CASSLNQGEWETQYF
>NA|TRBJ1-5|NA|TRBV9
TGTGCCAGCAGCGTAGATGGGGGGATGGGGCAGCCCCAGCATTTT
CASSVDGGMGQPQHF
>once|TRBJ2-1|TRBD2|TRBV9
TGTGCCAGCAGCGTAGCTGGACTAGCGGGCCTGAGCTCCTACAATGAGCAGTTCTTC
CASSVAGLAGLSSYNEQFF
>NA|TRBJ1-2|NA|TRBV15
TGTGCCACCAGCAGAGATATTCCCAGGGGCCTCTCGGCTAACTATGGCTACACCTTC
CATSRDIPRGLSANYGYTF
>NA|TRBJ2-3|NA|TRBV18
TGTGCCAGCTCACTACGGGACACCACAGATACGCAGTATTTT
CASSLRDTTDTQYF
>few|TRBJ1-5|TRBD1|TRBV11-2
TGTGCCAGCAGCCTTGACAGGGGCAATCAGCCCCAGCATTTT
CASSLDRGNQPQHF
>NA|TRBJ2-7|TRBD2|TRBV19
TGTGCCAGTAGTATCTCAGCGGGGGGCCACTCCTACGAGCAGTACTTC
CASSISAGGHSYEQYF
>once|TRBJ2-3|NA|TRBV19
TGTGCCAGTCGTGGCAGGTTCACTTACGAATTGCAGTATTTT
CASRGRFTYELQYF
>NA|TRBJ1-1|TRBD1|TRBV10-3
TGTGCCATCAGTGCCGGGACAGGGGGAACTGAAGCTTTCTTT
CAISAGTGGTEAFF
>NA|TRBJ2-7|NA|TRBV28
TGTGCCAGCGGTCGGGACACCACCGGCGAGCAGTACTTC
CASGRDTTGEQYF
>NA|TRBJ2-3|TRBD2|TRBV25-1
TGTGCCAGCAGTGAACCAGGACTAGCCTCAGATACGCAGTATTTT
CASSEPGLASDTQYF
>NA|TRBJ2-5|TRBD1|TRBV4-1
TGCGCCAGCAGCCGTGGACAGGGGGGGAAAGAGACCCAGTACTTC
CASSRGQGGKETQYF
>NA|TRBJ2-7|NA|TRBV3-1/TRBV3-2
TGTGCCAGCAGCGGATCAGGTAACCCCTACGAGCAGTACTTC
CASSGSGNPYEQYF
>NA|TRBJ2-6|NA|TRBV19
TGTGCCAGTAGGGTCACCGGACAGCTTATGGGGCCGGCTGGGGCCAACGTCCTGACTTTC
CASRVTGQLMGPAGANVLTF
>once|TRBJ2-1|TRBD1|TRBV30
TGTGCCTGGATGACAGGGGGCAATGAGCAGTTCTTC
CAWMTGGNEQFF
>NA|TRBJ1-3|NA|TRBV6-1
TGTGCCAGCAGTGAACGCGGGGTCGGCTCTGGAAACACCATATATTTT
CASSERGVGSGNTIYF
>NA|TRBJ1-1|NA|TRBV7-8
TGTGCCAGCAGCTTGAACGGGGGGCGCGTCGGGGTGAACACTGAAGCTTTCTTT
CASSLNGGRVGVNTEAFF
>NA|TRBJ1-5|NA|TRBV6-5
TGTGCCAGCAACGGCAGGCAGCTTAGCAATCAGCCCCAGCATTTT
CASNGRQLSNQPQHF
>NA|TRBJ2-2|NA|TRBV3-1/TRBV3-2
TGTGCCAGCACCTCATGGGACAAGGGGACCGGGGAGCTGTTTTTT
CASTSWDKGTGELFF
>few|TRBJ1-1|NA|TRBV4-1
TGCGCCAGCAGCCAAGAAGGGGTGAACACTGAAGCTTTCTTT
CASSQEGVNTEAFF
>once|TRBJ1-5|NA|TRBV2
TGTGCCAGCAGTGAGAGGGGGGGAGAGGGCAATCAGCCCCAGCATTTT
CASSERGGEGNQPQHF
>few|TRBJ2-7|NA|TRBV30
TGTGCCTGGATATCCTTGAGGGAGCAGTACTTC
CAWISLREQYF
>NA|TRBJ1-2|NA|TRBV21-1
TGTGCCAGCAGCAAGCGGGGACCGCGGGGGCACGTTAACTATGGCTACACCTTC
CASSKRGPRGHVNYGYTF
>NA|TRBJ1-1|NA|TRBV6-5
TGTGCCAGCAGTTACCGGGGTAGGGAAGCTTTCTTT
CASSYRGREAFF
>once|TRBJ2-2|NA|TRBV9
TGTGCCAGCAGCGTAGACGGGGGTAGTACCGGGGAGCTGTTTTTT
CASSVDGGSTGELFF
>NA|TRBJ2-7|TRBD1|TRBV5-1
TGCGCCAGCAGCTCCCAAAAAGGGGGACAGGTGGAGGAGCAGTACTTC
CASSSQKGGQVEEQYF
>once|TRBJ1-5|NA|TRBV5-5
TGTGCCAGCAGCCGACACGAGCAGGGGAAACAGCCCCAGCATTTT
CASSRHEQGKQPQHF
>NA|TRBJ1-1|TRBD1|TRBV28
TGTGCCAGCAGTTTATCCCCAGGGACAGGGCGGACTGAAGCTTTCTTT
CASSLSPGTGRTEAFF
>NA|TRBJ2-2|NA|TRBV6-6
TGTGCCAGCAGTTATCGTGGGAGGTCGTACACCGGGGAGCTGTTTTTT
CASSYRGRSYTGELFF
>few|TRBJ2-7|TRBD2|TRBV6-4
TGTGCCAGCAGTGAAGCGGCGGGGGGGTCCTACGAGCAGTACTTC
CASSEAAGGSYEQYF
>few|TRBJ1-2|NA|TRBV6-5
TGTGCCAGCAGCCCCCCGGGCTACACCTTC
CASSPPGYTF
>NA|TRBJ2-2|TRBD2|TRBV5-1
TGCGCCAGCAGCTTGGCAACCAGAAGCGGGGGGGCGAACACCGGGGAGCTGTTTTTT
CASSLATRSGGANTGELFF
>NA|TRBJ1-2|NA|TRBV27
TGTGCCAGCAGTTTAACAGGGTTAATCTATGGCTACACCTTC
CASSLTGLIYGYTF
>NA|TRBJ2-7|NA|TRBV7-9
TGTGCCAGCAGCCTACCAGCGGACTACGAGCAGTACTTC
CASSLPADYEQYF
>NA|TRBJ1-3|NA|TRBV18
TGTGCCAGCTCACCATATGGGGCAGGGCAAAACACCATATATTTT
CASSPYGAGQNTIYF